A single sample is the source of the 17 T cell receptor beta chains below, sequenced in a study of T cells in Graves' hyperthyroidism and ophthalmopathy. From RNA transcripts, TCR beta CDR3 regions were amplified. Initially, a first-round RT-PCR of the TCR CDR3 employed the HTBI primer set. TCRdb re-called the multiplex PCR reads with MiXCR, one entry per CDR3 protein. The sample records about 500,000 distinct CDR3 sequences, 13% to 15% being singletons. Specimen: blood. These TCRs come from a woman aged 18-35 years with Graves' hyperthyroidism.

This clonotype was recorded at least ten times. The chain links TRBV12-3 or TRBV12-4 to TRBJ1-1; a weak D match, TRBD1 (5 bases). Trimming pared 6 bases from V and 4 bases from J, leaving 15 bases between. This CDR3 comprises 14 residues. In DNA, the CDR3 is TGTGCCAGCAGCTTCCGGGGGGGGTTCACTGAAGCTTTCTTT. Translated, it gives CASSFRGGFTEAFF.

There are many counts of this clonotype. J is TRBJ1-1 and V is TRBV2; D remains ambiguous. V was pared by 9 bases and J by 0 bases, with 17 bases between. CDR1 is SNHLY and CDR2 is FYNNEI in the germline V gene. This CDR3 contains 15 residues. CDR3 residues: CASHLQTYLNTEAFF. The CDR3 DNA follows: TGTGCCAGTCACCTCCAGACATACTTGAACACTGAAGCTTTCTTT.

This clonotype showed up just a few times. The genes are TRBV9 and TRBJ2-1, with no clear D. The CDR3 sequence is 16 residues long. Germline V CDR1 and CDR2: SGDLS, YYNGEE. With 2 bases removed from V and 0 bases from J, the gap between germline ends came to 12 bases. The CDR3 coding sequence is TGTGCCAGCAGCGTCCTGGGCGGACGCTCCTACAATGAGCAGTTCTTC. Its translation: CASSVLGGRSYNEQFF.

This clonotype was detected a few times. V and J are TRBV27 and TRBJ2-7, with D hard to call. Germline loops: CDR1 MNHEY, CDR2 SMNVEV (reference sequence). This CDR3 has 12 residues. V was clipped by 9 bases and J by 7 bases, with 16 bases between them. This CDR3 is CARRGRTREQYV. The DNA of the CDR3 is TGTGCCAGACGAGGACGTACGCGGGAGCAGTACGTC.

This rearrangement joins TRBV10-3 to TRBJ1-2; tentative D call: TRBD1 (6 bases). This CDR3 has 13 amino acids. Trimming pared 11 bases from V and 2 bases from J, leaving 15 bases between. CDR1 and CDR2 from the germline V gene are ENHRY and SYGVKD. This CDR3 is CASRWGANYGYTF. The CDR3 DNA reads TGTGCCTCTCGGTGGGGGGCGAACTATGGCTACACCTTC.

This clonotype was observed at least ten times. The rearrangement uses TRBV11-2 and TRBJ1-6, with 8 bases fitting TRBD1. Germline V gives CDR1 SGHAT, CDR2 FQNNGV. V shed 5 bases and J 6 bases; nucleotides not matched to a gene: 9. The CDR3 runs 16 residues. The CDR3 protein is CASSLKRTGSNSPLHF. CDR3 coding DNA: TGTGCCAGCAGCCTGAAAAGGACAGGGAGTAATTCACCCCTCCACTTT.

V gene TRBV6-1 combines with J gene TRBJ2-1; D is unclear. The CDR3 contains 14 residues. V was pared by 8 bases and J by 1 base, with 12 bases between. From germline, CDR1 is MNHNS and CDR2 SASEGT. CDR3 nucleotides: TGTGCCAGCGGACGGGCAGCTTCCTACAATGAGCAGTTCTTC. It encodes CASGRAASYNEQFF.

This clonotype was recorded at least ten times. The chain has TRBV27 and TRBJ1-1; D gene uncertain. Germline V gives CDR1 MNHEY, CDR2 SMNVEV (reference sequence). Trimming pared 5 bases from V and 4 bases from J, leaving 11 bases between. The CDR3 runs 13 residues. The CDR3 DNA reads TGTGCCAGCAGTCCCTTCCTTGGCACTGAAGCTTTCTTT. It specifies CASSPFLGTEAFF.

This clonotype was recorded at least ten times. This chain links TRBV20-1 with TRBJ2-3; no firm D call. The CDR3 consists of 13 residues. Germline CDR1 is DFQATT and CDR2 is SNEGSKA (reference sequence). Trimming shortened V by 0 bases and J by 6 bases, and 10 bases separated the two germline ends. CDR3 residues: CSAREPLGDTQYF. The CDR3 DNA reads TGCAGTGCTAGAGAGCCCCTGGGGGATACGCAGTATTTT.

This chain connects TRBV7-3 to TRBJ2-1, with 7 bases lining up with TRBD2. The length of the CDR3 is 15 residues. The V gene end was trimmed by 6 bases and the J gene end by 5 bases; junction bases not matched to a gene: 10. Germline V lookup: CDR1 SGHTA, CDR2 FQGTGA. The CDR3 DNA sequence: TGTGCCAGCAGTCGCTATTCTAGCGGCAACAATGAGCAGTTCTTC. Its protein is CASSRYSSGNNEQFF.

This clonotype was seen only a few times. CDR3 protein: CAWSSGVEQYV. DNA for the CDR3: TGTGCCTGGAGTTCTGGGGTCGAGCAGTACGTC. J is TRBJ2-7 and V is TRBV30; no definite D call. Trimming shortened V by 2 bases and J by 6 bases, and 8 bases separated the two germline ends. This CDR3 has 11 amino acids. The germline CDR1 and CDR2 sequences are GTSNPN and SVGIG (reference sequence).

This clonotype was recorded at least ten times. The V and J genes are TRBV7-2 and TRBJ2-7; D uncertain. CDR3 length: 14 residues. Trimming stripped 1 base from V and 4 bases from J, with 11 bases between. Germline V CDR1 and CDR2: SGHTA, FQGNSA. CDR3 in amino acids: CASSLGNKRYEQYV. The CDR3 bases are TGTGCCAGCAGCTTAGGGAACAAGAGGTACGAGCAGTACGTC.

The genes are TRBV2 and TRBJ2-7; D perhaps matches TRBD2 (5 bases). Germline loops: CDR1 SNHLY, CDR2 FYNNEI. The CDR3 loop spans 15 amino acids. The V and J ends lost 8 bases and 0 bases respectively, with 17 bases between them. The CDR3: CASHLSLGVSYEQYF. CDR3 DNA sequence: TGTGCCAGCCATCTCAGCCTCGGGGTCTCCTACGAGCAGTACTTC.

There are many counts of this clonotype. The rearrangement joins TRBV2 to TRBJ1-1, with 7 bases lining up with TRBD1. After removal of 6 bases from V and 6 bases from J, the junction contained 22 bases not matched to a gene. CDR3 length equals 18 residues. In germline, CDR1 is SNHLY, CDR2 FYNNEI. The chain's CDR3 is CASRLTGQENYPASEAFF. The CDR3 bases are TGTGCCAGCAGACTTACAGGACAGGAAAACTACCCCGCGTCTGAAGCTTTCTTT. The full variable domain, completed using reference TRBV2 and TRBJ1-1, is EPEVTQTPSHQVTQMGQEVILRCVPISNHLYFYWYRQILGQKVEFLVSFYNNEISEKSEIFDDQFSVERPDGSNFTLKIRSTKLEDSAMYFCASRLTGQENYPASEAFFGQGTRLTVV.

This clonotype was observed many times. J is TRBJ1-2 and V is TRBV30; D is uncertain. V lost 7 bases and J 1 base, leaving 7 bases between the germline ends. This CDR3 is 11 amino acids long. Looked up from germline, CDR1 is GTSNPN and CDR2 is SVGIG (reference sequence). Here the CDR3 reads CAYTVNYGYTF. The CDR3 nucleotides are TGTGCCTACACAGTTAACTATGGCTACACCTTC. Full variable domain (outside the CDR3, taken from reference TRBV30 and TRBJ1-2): SQTIHQWPATLVQPVGSPLSLECTVEGTSNPNLYWYRQAAGRGLQLLFYSVGIGQISSEVPQNLSASRPQDRQFILSSKKLLLSDSGFYLCAYTVNYGYTFGSGTRLTVV.

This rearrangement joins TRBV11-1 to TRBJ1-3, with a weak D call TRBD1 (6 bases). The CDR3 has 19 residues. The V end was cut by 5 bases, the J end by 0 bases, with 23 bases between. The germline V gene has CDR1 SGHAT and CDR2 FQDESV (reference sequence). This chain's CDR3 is CASSPKGQYSPSSGNTIYF. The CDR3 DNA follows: TGTGCCAGCAGCCCCAAAGGACAGTACAGTCCTAGCTCTGGAAACACCATATATTTT.

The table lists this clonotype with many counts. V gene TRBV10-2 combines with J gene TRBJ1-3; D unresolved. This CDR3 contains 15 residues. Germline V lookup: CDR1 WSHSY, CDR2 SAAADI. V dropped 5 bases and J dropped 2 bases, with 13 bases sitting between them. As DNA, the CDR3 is TGCGCCAGCAGTCCGACGGTAGTTGCTGGAAACACCATATATTTT. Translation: CASSPTVVAGNTIYF.